This TCR beta chain was captured by sequencing in a study of tumor-infiltrating lymphocytes in primary liver carcinoma. A primer in the constant region served to generate TCR beta cDNA from 450 to 650 ng of total RNA. Three nested multiplex PCR rounds, a slightly modified ARM-PCR method, built the TCR beta libraries. From the multiplex PCR reads, TCRdb called clonotypes with MiXCR, one entry per CDR3 protein. The sample lists approximately 330,000 distinct CDR3 sequences; about two thirds were seen once. Germline DNA was extracted too, while blood RNA derived from unsorted whole blood. This receptor was taken from a middle-aged man with primary liver carcinoma and hepatitis B virus infection. Sample: peripheral blood.

The CDR3 nucleotides read TGTGCCAGCAGCGCCTACCGGGACAGAATTTACAATGAGCAGTTCTTC. Amino acid sequence: CASSAYRDRIYNEQFF. This rearrangement joins TRBV13 to TRBJ2-1; 7 bases line up with TRBD1. Germline V lookup: CDR1 PRHDT, CDR2 FYEKMQ (reference sequence). J lost 4 bases, V lost 5 bases, and 11 bases had no gene match. The length of the CDR3 is 16 residues.